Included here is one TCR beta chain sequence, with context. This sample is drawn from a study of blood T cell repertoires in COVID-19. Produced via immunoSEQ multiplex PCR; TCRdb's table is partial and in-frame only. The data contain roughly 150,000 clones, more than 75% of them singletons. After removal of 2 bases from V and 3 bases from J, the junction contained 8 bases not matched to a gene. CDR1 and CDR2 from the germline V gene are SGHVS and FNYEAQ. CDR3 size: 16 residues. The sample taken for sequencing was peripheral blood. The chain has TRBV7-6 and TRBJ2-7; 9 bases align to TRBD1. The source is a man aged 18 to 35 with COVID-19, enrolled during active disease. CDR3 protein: CASSLTPGTGLYEQYF. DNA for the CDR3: TGTGCCAGCAGCTTAACCCCCGGGACAGGGCTCTACGAGCAGTACTTC.